The entry that follows covers one T cell receptor beta chain sequence. Its antigen is not identified. This table comes from immunoSEQ multiplex PCR, and its TCRdb copy is limited to in-frame clones, with some not included. The table has around 2.5 million clones, 93% seen once. This record belongs to a study of shared clonotypes between healthy human individuals. Study-wide context: Serving as donors were a couple of women and a few men, whose ages spanned 18 to 49. A donor's plate count was three for CD4 naive and three for CD4 memory; CD8 naive had two and CD8 memory one. Study results and limitations: Rarefaction gave evidence that sorted-subset sequencing remained incomplete despite large depth. The represented genetic and exposure-history diversity was limited by the small number of donors.

The ends were cut back, 4 bases at V and 2 bases at J, with 11 bases in the middle. Germline loops: CDR1 KGHSH, CDR2 LQKENI. The CDR3 covers 15 residues. The chain couples TRBV18 to TRBJ2-2; either TRBD1 or TRBD2 may supply D (5 bases each). The sequencing sample was made of naive CD4+ T cells from PBMCs. Subset denoted: CD45RA+ positively selected. The source of this sequence is a man between 18 and 35 years old in good health. Some clones in this sample may be carry-over from other donors' samples. In nucleotides, the CDR3 is TGTGCCAGCTCACTCACGGGACCCAACACCGGGGAGCTGTTTTTT. Translating it yields CASSLTGPNTGELFF.